This TCR beta chain was identified during a study of CD8 T cells in ankylosing spondylitis. Study results and caveats: Researchers reportedly found disease-linked clones significantly enriched in matched ankylosing spondylitis synovial fluid. Characteristic of ankylosing spondylitis blood, it appeared, was a TCR beta motif comprising several highly homologous variants.

The CDR3 spans 15 residues. V was pared by 6 bases and J by 3 bases, with 17 bases between. Germline CDR1 SGDLS, CDR2 YYNGEE. This clonotype was seen just once. The antigen is not known. Researchers built TCR beta libraries using quantitative 5'-RACE with molecular barcodes. TCRdb independently ran MiXCR on the 5' RACE reads; one entry per CDR3 protein. In the table there are about 7,900 distinct CDR3 sequences, around 4% of which are singletons. The rearrangement joins TRBV9 to TRBJ2-3; tentatively, D is TRBD2 (7 bases). The sequencing sample was made of blood, either unsorted or a sorted T cell fraction (not recorded which). The TCR originated in a female donor with ankylosing spondylitis or in good health (not recorded which). CDR3 residues: CASTQRGGGTDTQYF. Written as DNA, the CDR3 is TGTGCCAGCACGCAAAGGGGGGGCGGGACAGATACGCAGTATTTT.